This T cell receptor beta chain was profiled in a study of PD-1 blockade in classical Hodgkin lymphoma. TCRdb keeps only in-frame clones here, not all; method: immunoSEQ multiplex PCR. The sample includes about 41,000 clones, 76% seen only once; the top ten take 20% to 25%. Study results and limitations: By cycle point C4D1, TCR diversity had risen significantly in CD4+ cells (but not CD8+ cells). Relapsed/refractory patients reportedly had lower baseline diversity than newly diagnosed patients. The authors have not defined what causes the repertoire differences, possibly disease activity or prior therapy.

To note about this clone: The antigen is unknown.

Relapse after autologous stem cell transplantation occurred in every patient, and brentuximab vedotin exposure varied. Each best response was a complete response, a partial response or progressive disease. The CDR3 loop spans 13 amino acids. Deletions cut 0 bases from V and 9 bases from J, with 9 bases between. Germline CDR1 and CDR2: SNHLY and FYNNEI. The J gene is TRBJ1-5, the V gene TRBV2; D is undetermined. Here the sequenced sample was peripheral blood mononuclear cells (PBMCs), taken at baseline. This sequence originates from a human donor with classical Hodgkin lymphoma. The CDR3 region is CASSEAPLSPQHF. CDR3 bases: TGTGCCAGCAGTGAAGCCCCGCTTTCGCCCCAGCATTTT.